This TCR beta chain was profiled in a study of blood T cells in healthy people across ages. Whole-study findings and limits: A strong correlation was seen between TCR beta diversity and naive T cell percentage.

In regard to this clonotype: What it binds is unknown.

The CDR3 sequence is 16 residues long. V shed 7 bases and J 0 bases; nucleotides not matched to a gene: 10. CDR1 and CDR2 (germline): SGDLS, YYNGEE. A second PCR of about 6 to 11 cycles used a sample-barcoded 5' primer and a J-beta primer mix. Each CDR3 protein is one row after TCRdb ran MiXCR on the 5' RACE reads. Found here are about 780,000 distinct CDR3 sequences, around two thirds of them singletons; the top ten hold 28%. Each donor was a healthy Caucasian individual from Russia, aged about 6 to 90. Staff drew approximately 9.7 milliliters of peripheral blood from each donor. Sequenced input: blood. The clonotype originates from a man aged 25-40 years in good health. The chain combines TRBV9 with TRBJ2-3; TRBD2 matches at 8 bases. CDR3 DNA: TGTGCCAGCGATAGCGGGGATACCTATAGCACAGATACGCAGTATTTT. The encoded protein is CASDSGDTYSTDTQYF. Complete variable domain (other parts from reference TRBV9 and TRBJ2-3): DSGVTQTPKHLITATGQRVTLRCSPRSGDLSVYWYQQSLDQGLQFLIQYYNGEERAKGNILERFSAQQFPDLHSELNLSSLELGDSALYFCASDSGDTYSTDTQYFGPGTRLTVL.